This TCR beta chain was recorded in a study of blood T cell repertoires in COVID-19. The table came from immunoSEQ multiplex PCR; TCRdb's copy has only in-frame clones and leaves some out. The sample records 200,000 or so clones, 88% being singletons. Germline CDR1 and CDR2: SEHNR and FQNEAQ (reference sequence). The CDR3 length is 15 residues. Deletions cut 5 bases from V and 7 bases from J, with 19 bases between. V usage is TRBV7-9 and J usage is TRBJ2-3, with TRBD1 as a possible D gene (8 bases). This TCR was recovered from a woman in her twenties or thirties who had been exposed to COVID-19. Material for sequencing was PBMCs or T cells enriched from blood (not recorded which). The CDR3 loop reads CASSPTGGERNTQYF. DNA of the CDR3: TGTGCCAGCAGCCCAACAGGGGGGGAGAGGAATACGCAGTATTTT. Full variable domain (remainder filled in from reference TRBV7-9 and TRBJ2-3): DTGVSQNPRHKITKRGQNVTFRCDPISEHNRLYWYRQTLGQGPEFLTYFQNEAQLEKSRLLSDRFSAERPKGSFSTLEIQRTEQGDSAMYLCASSPTGGERNTQYFGPGTRLTVL.